This paragraph reports one T cell receptor (beta chain). These data belong to a study of blood T cell repertoires in COVID-19. Original data processing: Amplification with reference gene primers provided the estimates of nucleated cell counts. Assay used: immunoSEQ multiplex PCR; TCRdb lists only in-frame clones, some missing. V, J and clone size are those of that table, while D and trimming were read from the DNA. The top ten clones hold 4% of a sample with over 140,000 clones, approximately 83% of them seen once. The V gene end was trimmed by 7 bases and the J gene end by 7 bases; junction bases not matched to a gene: 6. CDR1 and CDR2 (germline): LNHDA, SQIVND (reference sequence). This CDR3 has 14 amino acids.

The clonotype originates from a woman in her sixties or seventies with acute or convalescent COVID-19. The sample consisted of peripheral blood. The chain combines TRBV19 with TRBJ2-1; 11 bases are a match to TRBD2. CDR3 residues: CASKLAGVLNEQFF. The CDR3 bases are TGTGCCAGTAAACTAGCGGGAGTGCTAAATGAGCAGTTCTTC.